Shown below are 32 T cell receptor beta chains from a single sample sequenced in a study of CD8+ T cells in alopecia areata. As the sequencing template, cDNA was produced by extracting RNA and reverse transcribing it. Data came from immunoSEQ multiplex PCR; TCRdb stores just in-frame clones and leaves some out. The table records hundreds of thousands of clones, about 68% of them present only once. The input for sequencing was CD4+ T cells sorted from blood, taken at week 0. The receptors shown here come from a human donor with alopecia areata.

CDR3 nucleotide sequence: TGCAGCGCCGGTCCGACAGGGGATCAAGAGACCCAGTACTTC. Encoded protein: CSAGPTGDQETQYF. The chain has TRBV29-1 and TRBJ2-5, with TRBD1 matching over 8 bases. J gave up 2 bases and V 7 bases, and 9 bases lay outside the gene matches. The CDR3 spans 14 residues. Germline assignment: CDR1 SQVTM and CDR2 ANQGSEA.

This rearrangement joins TRBV30 to TRBJ1-2, with D unclear. The CDR3 extends over 12 amino acids. V was cut by 2 bases and J by 7 bases, with 11 bases left in between. Germline CDR1 and CDR2: GTSNPN and SVGIG (reference sequence). The CDR3 nucleotides are TGTGCCTGGAGTCAGGCCGACGGTGGCTACACCTTC. This sequence encodes CAWSQADGGYTF.

The chain combines TRBV13 with TRBJ2-3; the D gene is possibly TRBD2 (6 bases). V dropped 7 bases and J dropped 0 bases, with 14 bases sitting between them. The CDR3 spans 15 residues. CDR1 is PRHDT and CDR2 is FYEKMQ in the germline V gene (reference sequence). The CDR3 is CASTLEGSSTDTQYF. As DNA, the CDR3 is TGTGCCAGCACCCTGGAGGGGTCTAGCACAGATACGCAGTATTTT.

The rearrangement links TRBV30 to TRBJ1-6; 7 bases are shared with TRBD1. The V gene end was trimmed by 3 bases and the J gene end by 7 bases; junction bases not matched to a gene: 9. This CDR3 contains 15 residues. Germline assignment: CDR1 GTSNPN and CDR2 SVGIG (reference sequence). The CDR3 DNA reads as TGTGCCTGGAGCACATGGGCAGGGGGGAATTCACCCCTCCACTTT. Encoded protein: CAWSTWAGGNSPLHF.

CDR3 DNA: TGCAGCGTTGATGGGGGAGCCTACGAGCAGTACTTC. This translates into CSVDGGAYEQYF. V is TRBV29-1 and J is TRBJ2-7; D is tentatively TRBD1 or TRBD2 (5 bases each). Germline-derived CDR1 and CDR2 are SQVTM and ANQGSEA. CDR3 length: 12 amino acids. The germline V and J ends were trimmed by 3 bases and 2 bases, with 8 bases remaining between them.

This clone has just one count. This CDR3 is CSVDGTSGYGDTQYF. For the CDR3, the DNA is TGCAGCGTCGACGGGACTAGCGGGTATGGAGATACGCAGTATTTT. This chain links TRBV29-1 with TRBJ2-3; 12 bases are shared with TRBD2. The CDR3 spans 15 residues. The V gene's germline CDR1 is SQVTM and CDR2 ANQGSEA. V was pared by 6 bases and J by 5 bases, with 9 bases of the junction left unmatched.

This chain connects TRBV18 to TRBJ1-6, with D tentatively TRBD1 (5 bases). The CDR3 is made up of 14 amino acids. Trimming removed 2 bases at V and 7 bases at J, with 9 bases between. Germline lookup yields CDR1 KGHSH and CDR2 LQKENI. The CDR3, as DNA: TGTGCCAGCTCACCATGGAAGGGGAATTCACCCCTCCACTTT. Translated, it gives CASSPWKGNSPLHF.

V gene TRBV6-6 combines with J gene TRBJ2-2, with a tentative D call TRBD1 (6 bases). With 7 bases removed from V and 3 bases from J, the gap between germline ends came to 15 bases. The length of the CDR3 is 15 residues. CDR1 is MNHNY and CDR2 is SVGAGI in the germline V gene (reference sequence). CDR3 nucleotide sequence: TGTGCCAGCACTAATGGGCAGGGGTACACCGGGGAGCTGTTTTTT. This translates into CASTNGQGYTGELFF.

This clone was counted once. The rearrangement uses TRBV4-3 and TRBJ1-5; 7 nucleotides agree with TRBD1. With 0 bases clipped from V and 7 bases from J, the junction kept 3 bases outside the gene matches. Germline CDR1 is LGHNA and CDR2 is YSLEER. The CDR3 is 14 residues long. The CDR3 bases are TGCGCCAGCAGCCAAGACACAGGGGAACAGCCCCAGCATTTT. It translates to CASSQDTGEQPQHF.

The rearrangement joins TRBV30 to TRBJ2-7; 9 bases map to TRBD1. The CDR3 totals 13 residues. The V gene's germline CDR1 is GTSNPN and CDR2 SVGIG (reference sequence). V was pared by 5 bases and J by 1 base, with 3 bases of the junction left unmatched. This chain's CDR3 is CAWWGTGSYEQYF. The CDR3, as DNA: TGTGCCTGGTGGGGGACAGGGTCCTACGAGCAGTACTTC. The full variable domain, its missing parts supplied by reference TRBV30 and TRBJ2-7, is SQTIHQWPATLVQPVGSPLSLECTVEGTSNPNLYWYRQAAGRGLQLLFYSVGIGQISSEVPQNLSASRPQDRQFILSSKKLLLSDSGFYLCAWWGTGSYEQYFGPGTRLTVT.

This chain links TRBV5-1 with TRBJ2-1; 12 bases agree with TRBD2. Germline CDR1 and CDR2: SGHRS and YFSETQ. With 3 bases clipped from V and 0 bases from J, the junction kept 10 bases outside the gene matches. This CDR3 is built from 19 residues. CDR3 sequence reads: CASSSLAGGLQSSYNEQFF. CDR3 DNA: TGCGCCAGCAGCTCACTAGCGGGGGGCCTCCAGAGCTCCTACAATGAGCAGTTCTTC.

A few counts support this clone. V is TRBV11-2 and J is TRBJ2-5, with 8 bases fitting TRBD1. J gave up 3 bases and V 3 bases, and 9 bases lay outside the gene matches. The CDR3 has 16 amino acids. The germline V gene encodes CDR1 SGHAT and CDR2 FQNNGV. CDR3 in amino acids: CASSFTGTGLKETQYF. DNA for the CDR3: TGTGCCAGCAGCTTCACCGGGACAGGCTTAAAAGAGACCCAGTACTTC.

The V gene is TRBV2, the J gene TRBJ1-4, with 10 bases fitting TRBD1. The CDR3 contains 15 residues. Losses at the gene ends were 3 bases for V and 7 bases for J; bases not matched to a gene: 5. CDR1 is SNHLY, CDR2 FYNNEI, per germline. CDR3 sequence: CASSDPDRGTEKLFF. CDR3 nucleotide sequence: TGTGCCAGCAGTGACCCGGACAGGGGGACTGAAAAACTGTTTTTT.

The V gene is TRBV30, the J gene TRBJ2-2; 7 bases are a match to TRBD1. Germline assignment: CDR1 GTSNPN and CDR2 SVGIG (reference sequence). The CDR3 runs 14 residues. V lost 3 bases, J lost 0 bases, and 1 base stayed unmatched. CDR3 nucleotides: TGTGCCTGGAGAGGGACAGCGAACACCGGGGAGCTGTTTTTT. Its translation: CAWRGTANTGELFF.

This chain links TRBV10-3 with TRBJ1-5, with TRBD1 matching over 9 bases. The CDR3 has 14 amino acids. Germline V gene sequence: CDR1 ENHRY, CDR2 SYGVKD. J gave up 5 bases and V 5 bases, and 4 bases lay outside the gene matches. The CDR3 is CAISPTGGDQPQHF. The CDR3 region has the DNA TGTGCCATCAGTCCGACAGGGGGAGATCAGCCCCAGCATTTT.

V and J are TRBV29-1 and TRBJ2-7; 8 nucleotides align to TRBD1. V was pared by 7 bases and J by 2 bases, with 4 bases of the junction left unmatched. This CDR3 comprises 12 residues. Germline CDR1 and CDR2: SQVTM and ANQGSEA. This chain's CDR3 is CSAGQDAYEQYF. In DNA, the CDR3 is TGCAGCGCGGGACAGGACGCCTACGAGCAGTACTTC.

This clone was picked up a small number of times. The chain combines TRBV2 with TRBJ2-3, with 11 positions matching TRBD2. V lost 2 bases and J lost 3; bases outside the gene matches: 7. Germline V gene sequence: CDR1 SNHLY, CDR2 FYNNEI. The CDR3 is 17 residues long. The chain's CDR3 is CASSERTGTSGTDTQYF. The CDR3 region has the DNA TGTGCCAGCAGTGAACGTACCGGGACTAGCGGTACAGATACGCAGTATTTT.

This clone has just a few counts. CDR3 in amino acids: CASSPSTTNTGELFF. CDR3 nucleotides: TGCGCCAGCAGCCCTAGTACAACGAACACCGGGGAGCTGTTTTTT. The chain links TRBV4-1 to TRBJ2-2; unclear D gene. Looked up from germline, CDR1 is MGHRA and CDR2 is YSYEKL. CDR3 length: 15 amino acids. V lost 4 bases to trimming and J lost 0 bases, with 9 bases between them.

The chain couples TRBV7-8 to TRBJ1-5; 7 nucleotides agree with TRBD1. Germline CDR1 is SGHVS and CDR2 is FQNEAQ. The CDR3 has 15 amino acids. The ends lost 5 bases at V and 2 bases at J; junction bases unmatched: 6. CDR3 bases: TGTGCCAGCAGCCTCGGGACAGTGGGCAATCAGCCCCAGCATTTT. Protein: CASSLGTVGNQPQHF. The full variable domain, rest sourced from reference TRBV7-8 and TRBJ1-5, is GAGVSQSPRYKVAKRGQDVALRCDPISGHVSLFWYQQALGQGPEFLTYFQNEAQLDKSGLPSDRFFAERPEGSVSTLKIQRTQQEDSAVYLCASSLGTVGNQPQHFGDGTRLSIL.

This clone turned up a few times. The gene calls are TRBV7-9 and TRBJ2-5; weak D call: TRBD1 (6 bases). The CDR3 contains 12 residues. Trimming removed 5 bases from V and 5 bases from J, with 9 bases in between. CDR1 and CDR2 from the germline V gene are SEHNR and FQNEAQ (reference sequence). CDR3 nucleotides: TGTGCCAGCAGCATGAGGGGGGAGACCCAGTACTTC. This codes for CASSMRGETQYF.

In regard to this clone: Within the sample, other DNA sequences also encode this same CDR3. The CDR3 region is CAWSVQNTGELFF. The DNA for the CDR3 is TGTGCCTGGAGTGTACAGAACACCGGGGAGCTGTTTTTT. This chain connects TRBV30 to TRBJ2-2; D is unclear. CDR3 length equals 13 residues. Germline V gives CDR1 GTSNPN, CDR2 SVGIG (reference sequence). Trimming shortened V by 0 bases and J by 1 base, and 3 bases separated the two germline ends.

The rearrangement links TRBV11-2 to TRBJ1-2; 7 positions agree with TRBD1. CDR3 length: 14 residues. The junction had 7 bases not matched to a gene; V was cut back by 5 bases and J by 4 bases. Germline loops: CDR1 SGHAT, CDR2 FQNNGV. In DNA, the CDR3 is TGTGCCAGCAGCCCGACAGGGTTGGGCTATGGCTACACCTTC. Encoded protein: CASSPTGLGYGYTF. Filled out from reference TRBV11-2 and TRBJ1-2, the complete variable domain reads EAGVAQSPRYKIIEKRQSVAFWCNPISGHATLYWYQQILGQGPKLLIQFQNNGVVDDSQLPKDRFSAERLKGVDSTLKIQPAKLEDSAVYLCASSPTGLGYGYTFGSGTRLTVV.

V is TRBV5-4 and J is TRBJ2-7; 9 nucleotides agree with TRBD1. The J segment lost 2 bases and the V segment lost 0 bases, leaving 3 bases of the junction unmatched. The CDR3 consists of 15 residues. Germline CDR1 is SGHNT and CDR2 is YYREEE (reference sequence). The DNA of the CDR3 is TGTGCCAGCAGCTTGGAGGGACAGGGCACCTACGAGCAGTACTTC. It yields the protein CASSLEGQGTYEQYF.

The rearrangement uses TRBV27 and TRBJ2-7; TRBD2 agrees at 10 bases. This CDR3 spans 15 amino acids. V lost 7 bases, J lost 4 bases, and 10 bases stayed unmatched. The germline gives CDR1 MNHEY, CDR2 SMNVEV (reference sequence). CDR3 nucleotide sequence: TGTGCCAGCACTCCTCGGGCTAGCGGGAGTTACGAGCAGTACTTC. As protein: CASTPRASGSYEQYF.

V gene TRBV18 combines with J gene TRBJ1-2, with 10 bases matching TRBD1. CDR3 length: 14 amino acids. CDR1 is KGHSH, CDR2 LQKENI, per germline. Unmatched junction bases numbered 5, after V lost 3 bases and J lost 7 bases. In DNA form, the CDR3 reads TGTGCCAGCTCACCGGGGACAGGGGATTCTGGCTACACCTTC. Protein product: CASSPGTGDSGYTF.

This chain uses TRBV18 with TRBJ2-7; D gene unclear. From germline, CDR1 is KGHSH and CDR2 LQKENI. The length of the CDR3 is 14 residues. Trimming took 2 bases from V and 4 from J, leaving 12 bases between them. The CDR3 nucleotides read TGTGCCAGCTCACCAGTGGTGGGGATGTACGAGCAGTACTTC. Protein: CASSPVVGMYEQYF. The variable domain in full, completed from reference TRBV18 and TRBJ2-7, reads NAGVMQNPRHLVRRRGQEARLRCSPMKGHSHVYWYRQLPEEGLKFMVYLQKENIIDESGMPKERFSAEFPKEGPSILRIQQVVRGDSAAYFCASSPVVGMYEQYFGPGTRLTVT.

J is TRBJ1-2 and V is TRBV2; TRBD1 agrees at 7 bases. Germline loops: CDR1 SNHLY, CDR2 FYNNEI. There are 15 residues in the CDR3. The V segment lost 4 bases and the J segment 0 bases; nucleotides outside the gene matches: 5. This CDR3 reads CASSAGQLTNYGYTF. In DNA form, the CDR3 reads TGTGCCAGCAGTGCGGGACAGTTGACTAACTATGGCTACACCTTC.

The table lists this clone with a few counts. This chain connects TRBV5-1 to TRBJ2-3, with TRBD1 as a possible D gene (5 bases). Germline-derived CDR1 and CDR2 are SGHRS and YFSETQ. Between the trimmed V and J ends, which lost 0 bases and 2 bases, there was a span of 7 bases. The CDR3 is 14 residues long. The CDR3, as DNA: TGCGCCAGCAGCTTGGACAGGAACACAGATACGCAGTATTTT. Translated, it gives CASSLDRNTDTQYF.

J is TRBJ2-5 and V is TRBV6-6; D perhaps matches TRBD1 (5 bases). The CDR3 totals 15 residues. Trimming cost V 0 bases and J 3 bases, with 11 bases left between them. Germline V CDR1 and CDR2: MNHNY, SVGAGI (reference sequence). CDR3 nucleotide sequence: TGTGCCAGCAGTTACTCGAAGACAGCAAAAGAGACCCAGTACTTC. This gives the protein CASSYSKTAKETQYF.

The table lists this clone with a few counts. The rearrangement joins TRBV10-3 to TRBJ2-5, with 11 bases aligning to TRBD1. The V gene's germline CDR1 is ENHRY and CDR2 SYGVKD. V shed 3 bases and J 4 bases; nucleotides not matched to a gene: 4. The CDR3 totals 15 residues. CDR3 bases: TGTGCCATCAGTGATAGGACAGGGGGCGGAGAGACCCAGTACTTC. Amino acids: CAISDRTGGGETQYF.

This chain links TRBV9 with TRBJ1-5; no firm D call. The CDR3 totals 15 residues. CDR1 is SGDLS, CDR2 YYNGEE, per germline. V lost 9 bases to trimming and J lost 7 bases, with 23 bases between them. The CDR3 loop is CATSTSSSPGQPQHF. The CDR3 DNA reads TGTGCCACCAGTACAAGTTCGTCGCCAGGACAGCCCCAGCATTTT.

The rearrangement links TRBV10-3 to TRBJ1-1, with D uncertain. Germline-derived CDR1 and CDR2 are ENHRY and SYGVKD. This CDR3 spans 13 amino acids. V lost 4 bases and J 1 base, leaving 7 bases between the germline ends. The CDR3 DNA reads as TGTGCCATCAGTGGGTTGACGAACACTGAAGCTTTCTTT. Translation: CAISGLTNTEAFF.